Below are 3 T cell receptor beta chains sequenced from a single sample in a study of stem cell transplantation in POMP-related autoinflammatory disease (dated by TCRdb to the early 2020s). The label giving this sample's time point can be read as: after hematopoietic stem cell transplant. Libraries were prepared through the immunoSEQ multiplex PCR assay. TCRdb's version of the immuneACCESS table is confined to in-frame rearrangements and falls short of the full clone set. An unresolved V gene accounts for under half of the shortfall where checked; the remainder is of unknown origin. The sample data list tens of thousands of clones, and approximately 91% of these were observed just once. Of the sample, about 0.7% is held by the ten largest clones. The specimen was CD4+ T cells from PBMCs, collected after stem cell transplantation. The source of these receptors is a human patient with POMP-related autoinflammation and immune dysregulation (PRAID). In transplant recipients, some T cells may be of donor rather than host origin.

V gene TRBV7-8 combines with J gene TRBJ1-2; maybe TRBD1 (5 bases). The germline V gene encodes CDR1 SGHVS and CDR2 FQNEAQ. V lost 2 bases to trimming and J lost 8 bases, with 9 bases between them. There are 12 residues in the CDR3. CDR3 protein: CASSLIGEGYTF. The CDR3 nucleotides read TGTGCCAGCAGCTTAATAGGGGAGGGCTACACCTTC.

The chain carries TRBV2 and TRBJ1-2, with D perhaps TRBD1 (6 bases). This CDR3 is 15 amino acids long. Per the germline V gene, CDR1 is SNHLY and CDR2 is FYNNEI. Trimming removed 2 bases at V and 7 bases at J, with 17 bases between. The CDR3 here is CASSETSGALLGYTF. As DNA, the CDR3 is TGTGCCAGCAGTGAAACGTCAGGGGCTCTTCTTGGCTACACCTTC.

This rearrangement joins TRBV5-1 to TRBJ1-1; tentative D call: TRBD1 (5 bases). The V end was cut by 4 bases, the J end by 10 bases, with 17 bases between. Germline lookup yields CDR1 SGHRS and CDR2 YFSETQ. This CDR3 has 13 residues. The CDR3: CASSTDSGGVAFF. The CDR3 DNA is TGCGCCAGCAGCACCGACAGTGGGGGGGTAGCTTTCTTT.